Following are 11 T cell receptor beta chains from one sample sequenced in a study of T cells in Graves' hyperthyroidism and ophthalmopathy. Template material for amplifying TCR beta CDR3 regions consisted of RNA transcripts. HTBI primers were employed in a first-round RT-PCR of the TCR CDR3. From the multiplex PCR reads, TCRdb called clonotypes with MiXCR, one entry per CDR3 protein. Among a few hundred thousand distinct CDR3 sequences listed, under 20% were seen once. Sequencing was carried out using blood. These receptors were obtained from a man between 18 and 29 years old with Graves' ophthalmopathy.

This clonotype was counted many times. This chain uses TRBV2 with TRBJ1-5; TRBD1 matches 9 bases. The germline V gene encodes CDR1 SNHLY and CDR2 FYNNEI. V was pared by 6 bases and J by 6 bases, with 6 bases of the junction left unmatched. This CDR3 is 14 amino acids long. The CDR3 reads CASRAGQGLQPQHF. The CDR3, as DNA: TGTGCCAGCAGAGCGGGACAGGGTCTTCAGCCCCAGCATTTT.

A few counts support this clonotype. CDR3: CASSADINQPQHF. The CDR3 DNA sequence: TGTGCCAGCAGCGCCGACATTAATCAGCCCCAGCATTTT. J is TRBJ1-5 and V is TRBV5-5; the D is unclear. CDR1 is SGHKS and CDR2 is YYEKEE in the germline V gene (reference sequence). The V end was cut by 4 bases, the J end by 4 bases, with 9 bases between. There are 13 residues in the CDR3.

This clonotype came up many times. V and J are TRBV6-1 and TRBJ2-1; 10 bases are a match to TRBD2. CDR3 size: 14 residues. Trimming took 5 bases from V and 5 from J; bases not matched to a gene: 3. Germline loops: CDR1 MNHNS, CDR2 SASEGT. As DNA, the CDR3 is TGTGCCAGCAGTACTAGCGGGGTTAACAATGAGCAGTTCTTC. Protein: CASSTSGVNNEQFF.

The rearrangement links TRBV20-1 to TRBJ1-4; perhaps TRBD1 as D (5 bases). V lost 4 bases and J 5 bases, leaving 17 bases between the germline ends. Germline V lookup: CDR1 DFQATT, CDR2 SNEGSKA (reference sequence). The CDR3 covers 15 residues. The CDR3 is CSATPPGRRNEKLFF. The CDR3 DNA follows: TGCAGTGCTACCCCTCCGGGACGTCGAAATGAAAAACTGTTTTTT.

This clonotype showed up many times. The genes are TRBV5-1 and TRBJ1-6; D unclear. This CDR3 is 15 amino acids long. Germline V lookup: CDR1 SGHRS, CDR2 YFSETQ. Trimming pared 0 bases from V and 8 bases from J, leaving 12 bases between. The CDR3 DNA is TGCGCCAGCAGCTTGGCGGGCAGGAGAGATTCACCCCTCCACTTT. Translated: CASSLAGRRDSPLHF.

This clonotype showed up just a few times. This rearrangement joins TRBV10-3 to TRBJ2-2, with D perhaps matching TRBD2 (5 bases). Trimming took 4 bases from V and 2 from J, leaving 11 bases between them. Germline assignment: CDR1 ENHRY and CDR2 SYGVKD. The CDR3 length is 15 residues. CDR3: CAISGLGVNTGELFF. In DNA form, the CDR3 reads TGTGCCATCAGTGGGCTGGGAGTAAACACCGGGGAGCTGTTTTTT.

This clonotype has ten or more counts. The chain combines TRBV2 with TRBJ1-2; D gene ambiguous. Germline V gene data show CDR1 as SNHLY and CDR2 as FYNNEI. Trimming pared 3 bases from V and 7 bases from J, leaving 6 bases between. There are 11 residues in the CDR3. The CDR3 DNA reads TGTGCCAGCAGTGATGGGTTTGGCTACACCTTC. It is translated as CASSDGFGYTF. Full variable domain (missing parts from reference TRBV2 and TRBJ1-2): EPEVTQTPSHQVTQMGQEVILRCVPISNHLYFYWYRQILGQKVEFLVSFYNNEISEKSEIFDDQFSVERPDGSNFTLKIRSTKLEDSAMYFCASSDGFGYTFGSGTRLTVV.

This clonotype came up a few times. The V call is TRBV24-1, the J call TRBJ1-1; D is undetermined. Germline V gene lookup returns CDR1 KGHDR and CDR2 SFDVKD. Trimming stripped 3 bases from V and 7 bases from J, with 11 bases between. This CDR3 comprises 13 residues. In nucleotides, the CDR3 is TGTGCCACCAGTGATCCTACCACTGATGAAGCTTTCTTT. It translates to CATSDPTTDEAFF.

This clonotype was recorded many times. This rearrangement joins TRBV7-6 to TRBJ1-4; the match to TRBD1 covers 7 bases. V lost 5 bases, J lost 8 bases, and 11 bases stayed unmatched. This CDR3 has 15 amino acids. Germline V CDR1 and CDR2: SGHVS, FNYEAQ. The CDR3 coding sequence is TGTGCCAGCAGCCCGACAGGGATTTCCCTAGAAAAACTGTTTTTT. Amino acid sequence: CASSPTGISLEKLFF.

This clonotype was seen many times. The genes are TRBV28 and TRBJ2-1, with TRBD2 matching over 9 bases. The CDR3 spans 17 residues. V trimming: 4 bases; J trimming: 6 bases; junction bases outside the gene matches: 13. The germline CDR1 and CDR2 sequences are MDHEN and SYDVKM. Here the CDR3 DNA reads TGTGCCAGCAGTTCGACTGTGGGGCGGGGGGGGTTCAATGAGCAGTTCTTC. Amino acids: CASSSTVGRGGFNEQFF.

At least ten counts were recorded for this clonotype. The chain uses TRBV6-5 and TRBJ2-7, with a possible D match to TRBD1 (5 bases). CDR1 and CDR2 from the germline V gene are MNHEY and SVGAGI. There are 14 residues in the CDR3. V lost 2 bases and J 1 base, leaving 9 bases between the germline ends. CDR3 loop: CASSYGQGSYEQYF. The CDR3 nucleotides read TGTGCCAGCAGTTACGGCCAGGGTTCCTACGAGCAGTACTTC.